This is a list of T cell receptor beta chains from one sample in a study of T-cell reconstitution after alpha-beta-depleted transplantation in children. MiXCR, run by TCRdb on the PCR reads, gives a single entry per CDR3 protein. Here the sample spans some 200,000 distinct CDR3 sequences, 9.7% being singletons. Sequenced here: PBMCs from the stem cell graft donor, sampled from the stem cell graft. All receptors derive from a human donor who donated a stem cell graft to a child with SCID. Both conserved end residues are part of each CDR3. Expanded clones get a size class; other rows say once, few or many, or leave the size out.

cdr3_aa j_call clone_size v_call
CAISDTSSGNTIYF TRBJ1-3 many TRBV10-3
CASSLTVTTQETQYF TRBJ2-5 many TRBV7-3
CASSLSGGANRDTQYF TRBJ2-3 . TRBV11-2
CFNGGVRDNEQFF TRBJ2-1 many TRBV21-1
CSADRGLIYGYTF TRBJ1-2 . TRBV20-1
CASSLGESYGYTF TRBJ1-2 many TRBV5-1
CAAGGYWTAQYF TRBJ2-7 many TRBV2
CASSLPTRIEETQYF TRBJ2-5 many TRBV5-1
CASSQDVNTGELFF TRBJ2-2 many TRBV4-3
CASRDTGRGLAGYTF TRBJ1-2 many TRBV12-3/TRBV12-4
CASSALANPSDEQFF TRBJ2-1 . TRBV7-7
CASRDTASSGNTIYF TRBJ1-3 many TRBV28
CASSPPQDREGSYGYTF TRBJ1-2 many TRBV5-6
CASSHRDRGNEQYF TRBJ2-7 many TRBV12-3/TRBV12-4
CASSLGGTGPHIQYF TRBJ2-4 many TRBV11-1
CASSSPRGAGGYNEQFF TRBJ2-1 many TRBV28
CSARSAGETQYF TRBJ2-5 many TRBV20-1
CASSEFIRGAIEQFF TRBJ2-1 many TRBV25-1
CSASLASGKKETQYF TRBJ2-5 many TRBV20-1
CSVGWTGLDTEAFF TRBJ1-1 many TRBV29-1
CAWSFPGPPSNQPQHF TRBJ1-5 . TRBV30
CASSQGIQGRQPQHF TRBJ1-5 many TRBV3-1
CSARRDGLGESYNSPLHF TRBJ1-6 many TRBV20-1
CASSYTGTRGAQYF TRBJ2-5 many TRBV6-2/TRBV6-3
CASSPPGGGGAYEQYF TRBJ2-7 many TRBV28
CASSQNLAVATETQYF TRBJ2-5 few TRBV4-1
CASSLGSKTSGQWEQFF TRBJ2-1 many TRBV27
CASSKLAGGPNEQFF TRBJ2-1 many TRBV2
CASSSGAGEATNEKLFF TRBJ1-4 many TRBV7-8
CASTRRLAGESYEQYF TRBJ2-7 many TRBV3-1
CASSRSVSGGATDTQYF TRBJ2-3 many TRBV5-1
CASSQDLRSSGGKTQYF TRBJ2-5 few TRBV3-1
CASTGGAGELFF TRBJ2-2 few TRBV5-1
CASSYQAPRGLNTEAFF TRBJ1-1 many TRBV6-5
CSAPDRAASSYNSPLHF TRBJ1-6 many TRBV20-1
CASSLTGVKNIQYF TRBJ2-4 many TRBV5-6
CASSHTSGGLWTEAFF TRBJ1-1 many TRBV5-1
CASSTRGGWETQYF TRBJ2-5 many TRBV5-5
CSASVALRGFPTPQHF TRBJ1-5 . TRBV20-1
CASSATSGDYNEQFF TRBJ2-1 many TRBV5-1
CASSVGQNYGYTF TRBJ1-2 many TRBV5-1
CASSRTGGEKRGTQYF TRBJ2-3 many TRBV12-3/TRBV12-4
CASSFSITGTGETQYF TRBJ2-5 . TRBV11-2
CASSLGTSGDTTDTQYF TRBJ2-3 many TRBV5-1
CASSLVRQGSNTEAFF TRBJ1-1 many TRBV5-1
CASSFFGGQTYEQYF TRBJ2-7 many TRBV5-1
CSAETHMGNTQYF TRBJ2-3 many TRBV20-1
CASSQATGGQPQHF TRBJ1-5 many TRBV4-2
CASSLGTGGWLDF TRBJ2-4 many TRBV5-1